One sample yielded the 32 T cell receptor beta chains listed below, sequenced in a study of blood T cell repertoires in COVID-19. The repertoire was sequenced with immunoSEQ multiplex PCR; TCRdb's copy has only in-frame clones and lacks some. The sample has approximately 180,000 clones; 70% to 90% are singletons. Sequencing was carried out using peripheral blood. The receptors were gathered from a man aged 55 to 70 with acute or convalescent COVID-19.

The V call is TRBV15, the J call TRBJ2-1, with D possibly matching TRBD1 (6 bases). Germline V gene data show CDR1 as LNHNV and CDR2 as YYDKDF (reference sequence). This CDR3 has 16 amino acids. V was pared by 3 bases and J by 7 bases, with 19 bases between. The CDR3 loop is CATSRLPVRGSNEQFF. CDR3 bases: TGTGCCACCAGCAGGCTTCCGGTGAGGGGGAGTAATGAGCAGTTCTTC.

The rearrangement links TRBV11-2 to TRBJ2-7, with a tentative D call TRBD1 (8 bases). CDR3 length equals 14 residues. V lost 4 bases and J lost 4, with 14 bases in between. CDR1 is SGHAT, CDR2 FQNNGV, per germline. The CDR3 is CASSSLQGGYEQYF. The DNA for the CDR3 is TGTGCCAGCAGCTCACTACAGGGGGGGTACGAGCAGTACTTC. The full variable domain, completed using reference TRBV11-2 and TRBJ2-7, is EAGVAQSPRYKIIEKRQSVAFWCNPISGHATLYWYQQILGQGPKLLIQFQNNGVVDDSQLPKDRFSAERLKGVDSTLKIQPAKLEDSAVYLCASSSLQGGYEQYFGPGTRLTVT.

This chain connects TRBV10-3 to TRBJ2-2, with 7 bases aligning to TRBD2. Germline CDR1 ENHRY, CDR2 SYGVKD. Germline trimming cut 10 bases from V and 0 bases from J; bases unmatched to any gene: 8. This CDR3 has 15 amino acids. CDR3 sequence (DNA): TGTGCCACCCCTAAGGGGAGGGCGAACACCGGGGAGCTGTTTTTT. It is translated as CATPKGRANTGELFF.

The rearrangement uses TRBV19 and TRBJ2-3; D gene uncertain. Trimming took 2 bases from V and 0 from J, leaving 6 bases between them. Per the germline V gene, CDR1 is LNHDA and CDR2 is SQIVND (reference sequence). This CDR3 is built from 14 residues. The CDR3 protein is CASSITASTDTQYF. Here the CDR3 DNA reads TGTGCCAGTAGTATAACAGCTAGCACAGATACGCAGTATTTT.

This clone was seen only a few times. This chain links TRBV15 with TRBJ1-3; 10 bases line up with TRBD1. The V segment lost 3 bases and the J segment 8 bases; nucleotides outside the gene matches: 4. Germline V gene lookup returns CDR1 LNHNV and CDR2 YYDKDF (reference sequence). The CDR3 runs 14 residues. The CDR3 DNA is TGTGCCACCAGCAGCCGACAGGGGGCGGACACCATATATTTT. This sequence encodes CATSSRQGADTIYF.

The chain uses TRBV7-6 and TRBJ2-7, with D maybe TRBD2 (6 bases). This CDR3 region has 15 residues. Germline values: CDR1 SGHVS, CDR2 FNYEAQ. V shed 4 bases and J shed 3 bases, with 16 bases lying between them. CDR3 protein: CASSSSGLTYYEQYF. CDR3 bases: TGTGCCAGCAGCTCGTCGGGACTTACTTACTACGAGCAGTACTTC.

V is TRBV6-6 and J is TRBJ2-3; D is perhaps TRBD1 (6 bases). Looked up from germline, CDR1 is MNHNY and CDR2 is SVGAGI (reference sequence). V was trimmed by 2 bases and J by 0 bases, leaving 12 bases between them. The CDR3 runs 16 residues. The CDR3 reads CASSYLSGDSTDTQYF. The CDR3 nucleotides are TGTGCCAGCAGTTACCTCTCAGGGGATAGCACAGATACGCAGTATTTT.

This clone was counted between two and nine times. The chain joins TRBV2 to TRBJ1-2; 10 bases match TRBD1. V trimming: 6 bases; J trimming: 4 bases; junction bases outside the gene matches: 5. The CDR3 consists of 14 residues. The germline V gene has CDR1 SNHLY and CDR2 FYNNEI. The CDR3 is CASRDRGGPYGYTF. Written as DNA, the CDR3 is TGTGCCAGCAGGGACAGGGGGGGACCCTATGGCTACACCTTC.

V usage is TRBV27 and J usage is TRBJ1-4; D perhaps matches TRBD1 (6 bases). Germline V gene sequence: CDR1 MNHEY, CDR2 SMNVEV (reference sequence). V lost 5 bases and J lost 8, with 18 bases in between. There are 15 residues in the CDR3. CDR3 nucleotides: TGTGCCAGCAGTGGGGTCACGGGGGGGCGAGAAAAACTGTTTTTT. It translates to CASSGVTGGREKLFF. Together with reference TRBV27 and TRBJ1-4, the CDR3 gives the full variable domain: EAQVTQNPRYLITVTGKKLTVTCSQNMNHEYMSWYRQDPGLGLRQIYYSMNVEVTDKGDVPEGYKVSRKEKRNFPLILESPSPNQTSLYFCASSGVTGGREKLFFGSGTQLSVL.

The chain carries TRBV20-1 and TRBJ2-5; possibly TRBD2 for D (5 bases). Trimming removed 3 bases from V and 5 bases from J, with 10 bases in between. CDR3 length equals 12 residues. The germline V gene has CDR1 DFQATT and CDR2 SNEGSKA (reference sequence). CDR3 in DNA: TGCAGTGCTAGTGGGAGTACGGAGACCCAGTACTTC. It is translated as CSASGSTETQYF.

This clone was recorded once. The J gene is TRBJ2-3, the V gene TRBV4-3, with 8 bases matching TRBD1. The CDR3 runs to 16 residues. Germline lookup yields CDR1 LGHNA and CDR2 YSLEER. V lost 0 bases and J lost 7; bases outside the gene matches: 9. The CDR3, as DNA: TGCGCCAGCAGCCAAGATGCGGCGGGACAGGCATATACGCAGTATTTT. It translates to CASSQDAAGQAYTQYF.

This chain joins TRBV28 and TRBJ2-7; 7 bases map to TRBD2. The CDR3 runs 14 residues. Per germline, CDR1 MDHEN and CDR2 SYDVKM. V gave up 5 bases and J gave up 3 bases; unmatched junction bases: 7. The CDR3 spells CASSLSGKVYEQYF. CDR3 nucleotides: TGTGCCAGCAGTCTAAGCGGGAAGGTCTACGAGCAGTACTTC.

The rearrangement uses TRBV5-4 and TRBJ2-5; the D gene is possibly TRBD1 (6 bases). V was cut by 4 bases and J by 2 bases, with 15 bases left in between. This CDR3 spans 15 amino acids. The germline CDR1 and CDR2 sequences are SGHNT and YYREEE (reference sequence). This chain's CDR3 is CASSGKQGKQETQYF. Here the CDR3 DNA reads TGTGCCAGCAGCGGCAAACAGGGAAAGCAAGAGACCCAGTACTTC.

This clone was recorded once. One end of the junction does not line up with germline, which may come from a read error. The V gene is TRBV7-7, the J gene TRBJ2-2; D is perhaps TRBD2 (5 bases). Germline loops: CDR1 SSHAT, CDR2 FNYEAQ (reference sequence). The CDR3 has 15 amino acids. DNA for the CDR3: TGTGCTAGCAGCTTAGGAGGATTCGACACCGGGGAGCTGTTTTTT. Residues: CASSLGGFDTGELFF.

In nucleotides, the CDR3 is TGTGCCAGCAGCTTAGTATTACTAGCGGGCACAGATACGCAGTATTTT. It specifies CASSLVLLAGTDTQYF. The J gene is TRBJ2-3, the V gene TRBV7-8, with 8 bases fitting TRBD2. Germline V gives CDR1 SGHVS, CDR2 FQNEAQ. The CDR3 contains 16 residues. The trim removed 1 base at V and 1 base at J, leaving 4 bases unmatched.

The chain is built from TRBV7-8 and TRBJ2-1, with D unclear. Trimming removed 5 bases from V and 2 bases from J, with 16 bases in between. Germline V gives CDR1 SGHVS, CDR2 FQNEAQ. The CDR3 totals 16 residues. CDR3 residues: CASSHSLGRTYNEQFF. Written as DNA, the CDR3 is TGTGCCAGCAGCCATTCTTTGGGCCGCACCTACAATGAGCAGTTCTTC.

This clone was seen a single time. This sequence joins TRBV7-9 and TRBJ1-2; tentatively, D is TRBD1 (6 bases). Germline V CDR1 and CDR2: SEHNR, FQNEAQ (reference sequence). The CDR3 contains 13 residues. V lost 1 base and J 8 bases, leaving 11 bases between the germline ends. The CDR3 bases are TGTGCCAGCAGCTTAGATGGGGGCAGGGGCTACACCTTC. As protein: CASSLDGGRGYTF. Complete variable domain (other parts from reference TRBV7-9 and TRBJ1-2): DTGVSQNPRHKITKRGQNVTFRCDPISEHNRLYWYRQTLGQGPEFLTYFQNEAQLEKSRLLSDRFSAERPKGSFSTLEIQRTEQGDSAMYLCASSLDGGRGYTFGSGTRLTVV.

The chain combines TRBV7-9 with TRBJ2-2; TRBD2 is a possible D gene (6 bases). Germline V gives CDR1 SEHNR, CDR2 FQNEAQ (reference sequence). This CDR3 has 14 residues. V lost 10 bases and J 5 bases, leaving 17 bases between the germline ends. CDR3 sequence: CATVPGLHTGELFF. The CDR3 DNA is TGTGCCACCGTACCGGGACTCCATACCGGGGAGCTGTTTTTT.

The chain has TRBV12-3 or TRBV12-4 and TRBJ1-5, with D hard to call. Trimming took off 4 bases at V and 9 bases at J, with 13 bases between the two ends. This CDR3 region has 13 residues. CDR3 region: CASSWETAAPQHF. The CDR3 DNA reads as TGTGCCAGCAGTTGGGAGACTGCCGCGCCCCAGCATTTT.

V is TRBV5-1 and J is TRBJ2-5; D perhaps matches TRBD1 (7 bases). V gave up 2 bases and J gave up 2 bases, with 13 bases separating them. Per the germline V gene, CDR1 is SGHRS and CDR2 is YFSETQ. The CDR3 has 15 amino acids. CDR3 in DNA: TGCGCCAGCAGCTTTACAGGGGAGGTGCAAGAGACCCAGTACTTC. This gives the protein CASSFTGEVQETQYF. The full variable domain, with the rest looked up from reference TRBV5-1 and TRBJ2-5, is KAGVTQTPRYLIKTRGQQVTLSCSPISGHRSVSWYQQTPGQGLQFLFEYFSETQRNKGNFPGRFSGRQFSNSRSEMNVSTLELGDSALYLCASSFTGEVQETQYFGPGTRLLVL.

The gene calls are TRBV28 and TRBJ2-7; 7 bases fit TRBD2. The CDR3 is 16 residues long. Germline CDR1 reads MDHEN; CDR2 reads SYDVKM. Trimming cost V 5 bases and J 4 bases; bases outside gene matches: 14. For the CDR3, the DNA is TGTGCCAGCAGTCCGCCGAGGGAGGGAGGGGAGTACGAGCAGTACTTC. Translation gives CASSPPREGGEYEQYF.

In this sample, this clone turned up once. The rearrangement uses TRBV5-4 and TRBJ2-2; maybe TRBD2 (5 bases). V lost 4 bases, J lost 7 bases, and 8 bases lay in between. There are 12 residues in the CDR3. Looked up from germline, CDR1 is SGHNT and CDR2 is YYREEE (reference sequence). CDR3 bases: TGTGCCAGCAGCCTCCGGGACGGGGAGCTGTTTTTT. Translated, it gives CASSLRDGELFF.

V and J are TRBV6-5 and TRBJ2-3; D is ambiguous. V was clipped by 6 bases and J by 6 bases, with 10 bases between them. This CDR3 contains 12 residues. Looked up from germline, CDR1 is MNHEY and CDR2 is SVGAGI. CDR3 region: CASSSTGDTQYF. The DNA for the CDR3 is TGTGCCAGCAGCTCTACCGGGGATACGCAGTATTTT.

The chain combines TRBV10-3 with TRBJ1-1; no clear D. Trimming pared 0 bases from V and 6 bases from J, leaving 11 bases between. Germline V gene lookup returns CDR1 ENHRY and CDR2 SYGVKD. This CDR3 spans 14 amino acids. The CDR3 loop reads CAISESAEAAEAFF. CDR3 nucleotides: TGTGCCATCAGTGAGTCGGCAGAGGCTGCTGAAGCTTTCTTT.

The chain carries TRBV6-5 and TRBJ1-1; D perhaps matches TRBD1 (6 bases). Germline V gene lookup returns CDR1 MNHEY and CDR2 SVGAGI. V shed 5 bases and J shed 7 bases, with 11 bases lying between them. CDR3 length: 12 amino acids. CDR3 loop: CASSLQGFEAFF. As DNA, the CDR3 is TGTGCCAGCAGTCTCCAGGGGTTTGAAGCTTTCTTT.

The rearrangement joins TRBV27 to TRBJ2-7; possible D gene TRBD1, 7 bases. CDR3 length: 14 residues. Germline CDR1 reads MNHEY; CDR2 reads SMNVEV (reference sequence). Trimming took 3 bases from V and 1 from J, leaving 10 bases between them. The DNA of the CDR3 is TGTGCCAGCAGTTTCAGGGGGGAATCCTACGAGCAGTACTTC. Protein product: CASSFRGESYEQYF.

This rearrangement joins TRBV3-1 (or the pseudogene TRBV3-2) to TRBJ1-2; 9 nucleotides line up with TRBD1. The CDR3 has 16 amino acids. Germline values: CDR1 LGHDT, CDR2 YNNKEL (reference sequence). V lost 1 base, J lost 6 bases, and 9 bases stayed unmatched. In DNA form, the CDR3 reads TGTGCCAGCAGCCAAGGAGGGACAGGGTTGCGAAATGGCTACACCTTC. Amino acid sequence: CASSQGGTGLRNGYTF.

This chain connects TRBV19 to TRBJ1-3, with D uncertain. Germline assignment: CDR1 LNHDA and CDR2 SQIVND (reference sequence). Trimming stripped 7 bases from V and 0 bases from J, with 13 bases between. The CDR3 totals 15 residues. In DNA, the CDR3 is TGTGCCAGTACTAAACCGTATATCTCTGGAAACACCATATATTTT. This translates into CASTKPYISGNTIYF.

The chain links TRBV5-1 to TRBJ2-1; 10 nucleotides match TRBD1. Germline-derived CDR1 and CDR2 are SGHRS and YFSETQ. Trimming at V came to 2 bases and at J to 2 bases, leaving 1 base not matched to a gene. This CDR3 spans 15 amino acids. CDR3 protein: CASSFGTGAYNEQFF. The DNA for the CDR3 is TGCGCCAGCAGCTTCGGGACAGGGGCCTACAATGAGCAGTTCTTC.

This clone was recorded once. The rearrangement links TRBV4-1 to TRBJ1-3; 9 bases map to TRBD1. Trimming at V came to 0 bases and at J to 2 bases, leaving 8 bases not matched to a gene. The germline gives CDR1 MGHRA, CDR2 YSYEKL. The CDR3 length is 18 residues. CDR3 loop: CASSQDGVRTGAGNTIYF. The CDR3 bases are TGCGCCAGCAGCCAAGATGGGGTCCGGACAGGGGCTGGAAACACCATATATTTT.

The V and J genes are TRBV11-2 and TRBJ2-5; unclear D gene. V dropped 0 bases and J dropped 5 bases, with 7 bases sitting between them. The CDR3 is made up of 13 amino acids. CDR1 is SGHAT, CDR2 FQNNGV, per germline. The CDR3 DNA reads TGTGCCAGCAGCTTAGAGCCCCAGGAGACCCAGTACTTC. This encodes CASSLEPQETQYF.

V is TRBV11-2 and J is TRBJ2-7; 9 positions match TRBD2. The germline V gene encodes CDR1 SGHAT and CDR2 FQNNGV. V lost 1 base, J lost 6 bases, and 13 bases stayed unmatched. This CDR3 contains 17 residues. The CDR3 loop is CASSLGFSGREAIEQYF. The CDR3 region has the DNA TGTGCCAGCAGCTTAGGGTTTAGCGGGAGAGAAGCAATCGAGCAGTACTTC.